The 5 T cell receptor beta chains in this list originate from one sample, sequenced in a study of blood T cell repertoires in COVID-19. Here immunoSEQ multiplex PCR was the method, and the copy in TCRdb shows in-frame clones only, minus some. The sample yields about 200,000 clones, 70% to 90% seen once. Material for sequencing was peripheral blood. The receptor set was obtained from a man aged 60 to 69 with active or convalescent COVID-19.

A single count supports this clone. This sequence joins TRBV19 and TRBJ1-2; D is uncertain. V shed 0 bases and J shed 7 bases, with 18 bases lying between them. CDR3 length: 16 amino acids. Germline V lookup: CDR1 LNHDA, CDR2 SQIVND (reference sequence). In DNA, the CDR3 is TGTGCCAGTAGTATAGATCGAGGACGGGGTGTGAGTGGCTACACCTTC. Its translation: CASSIDRGRGVSGYTF.

The chain links TRBV12-5 to TRBJ2-2; D is unresolved. Trimming took 2 bases from V and 8 from J, leaving 12 bases between them. Germline CDR1 LGHNT, CDR2 FRNRAP. The CDR3 runs to 14 residues. The CDR3 loop is CASGLSVNWGELFF. CDR3 in DNA: TGTGCTAGTGGTTTGTCAGTGAATTGGGGGGAGCTGTTTTTT.

The V gene is TRBV6-5, the J gene TRBJ1-5; D is possibly TRBD1 (6 bases). V was shortened by 2 bases and J by 7 bases, with 9 bases between the two germline ends. CDR3 length: 13 amino acids. Germline V gene sequence: CDR1 MNHEY, CDR2 SVGAGI. The DNA for the CDR3 is TGTGCCAGCAGTTACACCAGGGGCCAGCCCCAGCATTTT. Protein sequence: CASSYTRGQPQHF.

This chain connects TRBV7-3 to TRBJ2-7; 7 bases fit TRBD1. Germline V gene sequence: CDR1 SGHTA, CDR2 FQGTGA. The CDR3 runs 15 residues. The trim removed 5 bases at V and 2 bases at J, leaving 9 bases unmatched. CDR3 amino acids: CASSQVPGGPYEQYF. For the CDR3, the DNA is TGTGCCAGCAGCCAAGTACCAGGGGGTCCCTACGAGCAGTACTTC. Looking up the rest from reference TRBV7-3 and TRBJ2-7 gives the full variable domain: GAGVSQTPSNKVTEKGKYVELRCDPISGHTALYWYRQSLGQGPEFLIYFQGTGAADDSGLPNDRFFAVRPEGSVSTLKIQRTERGDSAVYLCASSQVPGGPYEQYFGPGTRLTVT.

The V and J genes are TRBV21-1 and TRBJ1-4; TRBD1, the table's D call, was not compared with the DNA. TRBV21-1 is a known pseudogene. This CDR3 region has 16 residues. The CDR3 sequence is CASSKGGPGGNEKLFF. The CDR3 DNA reads as TGTGCCAGCAGCAAAGGGGGGCCAGGGGGTAACGAAAAACTGTTTTTT.